Listed below are T cell receptor beta chains from one sample, sequenced in a study of blood T cells in healthy people across ages. Each CDR3 protein is one row after TCRdb ran MiXCR on the 5' RACE reads. Here the sample spans hundreds of thousands of distinct CDR3 sequences, about 62% being singletons. The source material was blood. All receptors come from a man in his thirties or forties in good health. The CDR3 runs from the conserved cysteine through the conserved F or W. D genes are given only for firm matches. Clone size, where shown, is once, few, many, or a class for clones that have expanded.

size | D | J | length | V | DNA | CDR3
- | - | TRBJ2-7 | 14 | TRBV6-6 | TGTGCCAGCAGTGGGGGCGGGAGCGCCTACGAGCAGTACTTC | CASSGGGSAYEQYF
- | TRBD1 | TRBJ2-5 | 15 | TRBV7-2 | TGTGCCAGCAGCTTAATTGGGACAGACCAAGAGACCCAGTACTTC | CASSLIGTDQETQYF
few | TRBD2 | TRBJ2-5 | 16 | TRBV9 | TGTGCCAGCGACAGAGGAGGCGGGGGGGCCTTGGAGACCCAGTACTTC | CASDRGGGGALETQYF
- | - | TRBJ2-1 | 13 | TRBV7-2 | TGTGCCAGCATCCGGAGCTCCTACAATGAGCGGTTCTTC | CASIRSSYNERFF
- | - | TRBJ2-1 | 16 | TRBV29-1 | TGCAGCGCACAAGGGGAGGCGGGGCTCCCCTACAATGAGCAGTTCTTC | CSAQGEAGLPYNEQFF
- | TRBD1 | TRBJ2-7 | 13 | TRBV29-1 | TGCAGCGGAGGACAGGGGGCGTTAAGCGAGCAGTACTTC | CSGGQGALSEQYF
- | TRBD2 | TRBJ2-5 | 14 | TRBV7-2 | TGTGCCAGCAGCTGGGGACTACAACAAGAGACCCAGTACTTC | CASSWGLQQETQYF
- | - | TRBJ2-1 | 16 | TRBV7-6 | TGTGCCAGCAGCTTAGCGTACGGGAGCCCCTACAATGAGCAGTTCTTC | CASSLAYGSPYNEQFF
- | - | TRBJ1-1 | 11 | TRBV29-1 | TGCAGCGCCACTGTCGGGACTGAAGCTTTCTTT | CSATVGTEAFF
few | - | TRBJ2-5 | 16 | TRBV13 | TGTGCCAGCAGCCCGAGAGTAGCGGGGGACAGGGAGACCCAGTACTTC | CASSPRVAGDRETQYF
- | TRBD1 | TRBJ2-7 | 15 | TRBV12-3/TRBV12-4 | TGTGCCAGCAGTTTCCCGGGGACAGGGGCCTACGAGCAGTACTTC | CASSFPGTGAYEQYF
- | TRBD2 | TRBJ2-1 | 13 | TRBV10-3 | TGTGCCGGCGGGACTAGTCAATCCAATGAGCAGTTCTTC | CAGGTSQSNEQFF
- | - | TRBJ2-3 | 14 | TRBV20-1 | TGCAGTGCCAAGCTGGCGGGACGCACAGATACGCAGTATTTT | CSAKLAGRTDTQYF
once | TRBD1 | TRBJ2-1 | 13 | TRBV20-1 | TGCAGTGCTAGCCTGACAGGGGAAAATGAGCAGTTCTTC | CSASLTGENEQFF
- | - | TRBJ2-5 | 14 | TRBV25-1 | TGTGCCAGCAGTAACACACGGTATAGGGAGACCCAGTACTTC | CASSNTRYRETQYF
- | - | TRBJ2-3 | 15 | TRBV7-9 | TGTGCCAGCAGCTTAGTGGCCGCCCTCACAGATACGCAGTATTTT | CASSLVAALTDTQYF
few | - | TRBJ2-7 | 13 | TRBV30 | TGTGCCTGGAGTGGACTGGACAGCTACGAGCAGTACTTC | CAWSGLDSYEQYF
few | - | TRBJ2-6 | 13 | TRBV29-1 | TGCAGCGTCCTTCCCTCTGGGGCCAACGTCCTGACTTTC | CSVLPSGANVLTF
- | - | TRBJ1-1 | 13 | TRBV5-1 | TGCGCCAGTGGGAAAGGGGTGGGCACTGAAGCTTTCTTT | CASGKGVGTEAFF
few | - | TRBJ2-7 | 16 | TRBV28 | TGTGCCAGCAGTTTGAATTCCGGCGGGAAGTCCCACGAGCAGTACTTC | CASSLNSGGKSHEQYF
- | TRBD1 | TRBJ2-6 | 14 | TRBV9 | TGTGCCAGCAGGGGGACAGGTGGGGCCAACGTCCTGACTTTC | CASRGTGGANVLTF
many | - | TRBJ1-2 | 14 | TRBV7-9 | TGTGCCAGCAGCTTAGACGGAAGCTCTTATGGCTACACCTTC | CASSLDGSSYGYTF
- | TRBD2 | TRBJ2-3 | 14 | TRBV2 | TGTGCCAGCAGGCGGGGGGGCGCGGGAGATACGCAGTATTTT | CASRRGGAGDTQYF
- | TRBD2 | TRBJ2-1 | 11 | TRBV12-3/TRBV12-4 | TGTGCCAGCAGTCGCCAGCGGGAACAGTTCTTC | CASSRQREQFF
once | TRBD2 | TRBJ2-7 | 18 | TRBV4-2 | TGTGCCAGCAGCCTGTCAAGCGGACCGGGAGGGAAAATCTACGAGCAGTACTTC | CASSLSSGPGGKIYEQYF
- | - | TRBJ2-4 | 12 | TRBV30 | TGTGTCTGGAGCAAGAATGGCGGGGAGCAGTACTTC | CVWSKNGGEQYF
- | - | TRBJ2-2 | 15 | TRBV29-1 | TGCAGCGTTGAAGCTAGTGGTAGGGCCACCGGGGAGCTGTTTTTT | CSVEASGRATGELFF
few | TRBD2 | TRBJ2-6 | 19 | TRBV5-1 | TGCGCCAGCAGCTTGCCCGGGACTAGTGTTAGCTCTGGGGCCAACGTCCTGACTTTC | CASSLPGTSVSSGANVLTF
- | TRBD2 | TRBJ2-1 | 15 | TRBV7-2 | TGTGCCAGCAGCCGTAGCGGGGTTAGGGTCAATGAGCAGTTCTTC | CASSRSGVRVNEQFF
- | - | TRBJ2-3 | 16 | TRBV20-1 | TGCAGTGCTAGAGATCGCCGGCTGGCAGGCGTGGATACGCAGTATTTT | CSARDRRLAGVDTQYF
- | TRBD1 | TRBJ2-5 | 16 | TRBV7-3 | TGTGCCAGCAGCTTAAAAGGGGGCGGGCTGTACAATGAGCAGTACTTC | CASSLKGGGLYNEQYF
- | - | TRBJ1-5 | 15 | TRBV4-1 | TGCGCCAGCAGCCAAATGGGGATGGTCAATCAGCCCCAGCATTTT | CASSQMGMVNQPQHF
- | TRBD2 | TRBJ2-7 | 15 | TRBV28 | TGTGCCAGCAGTTTTGGCGGGAGACTCTCCTACGAGCAGTACTTC | CASSFGGRLSYEQYF
few | - | TRBJ2-1 | 12 | TRBV29-1 | TGCAGCGCTTCGACGGGGTCGGATGAGCAGTTCTTC | CSASTGSDEQFF
- | - | TRBJ2-6 | 17 | TRBV7-2 | TGTGCCAGCAGCCCTAGGGGCAGCACCTCTGGGGCCAACGTCCTGACTTTC | CASSPRGSTSGANVLTF
few | TRBD1 | TRBJ1-2 | 14 | TRBV18 | TGTGCCAGCTCAACTACGCAGGGGGCAGGTGGCTACACCTTC | CASSTTQGAGGYTF
- | TRBD2 | TRBJ2-3 | 17 | TRBV7-6 | TGTGCCAGCAGCTTAGCGTTGACTAGCGTTAGCACAGATACGCAGTATTTT | CASSLALTSVSTDTQYF
- | TRBD2 | TRBJ2-1 | 13 | TRBV29-1 | TGCAGCGTTCCAACTAGCGGAATTAATGAGCAGTTCTTC | CSVPTSGINEQFF
- | TRBD2 | TRBJ2-7 | 12 | TRBV6-2/TRBV6-3 | TGTGCCAGCGGGAACGGGAGGGACGAGCAGTACTTC | CASGNGRDEQYF
- | - | TRBJ1-6 | 14 | TRBV7-2 | TGTGCCAGCAGCTTACCCGGCTATAATTCACCCCTCCACTTT | CASSLPGYNSPLHF
- | TRBD1 | TRBJ2-3 | 15 | TRBV29-1 | TGCAGCGTTACCTTGACAGGGGCTAGCACAGATACGCAGTATTTT | CSVTLTGASTDTQYF
few | - | TRBJ2-3 | 14 | TRBV6-5 | TGTGCCAGCAGTTTGCGTCTACCCACAGATACGCAGTATTTT | CASSLRLPTDTQYF
- | - | TRBJ1-1 | 13 | TRBV12-3/TRBV12-4 | TGTGCCAGCAGTTCCGCCTGGGGCACTGAAGCTTTCTTT | CASSSAWGTEAFF
- | TRBD1 | TRBJ2-1 | 19 | TRBV5-1 | TGCGCCAGCAGCTCGACACAGGGGTCGGTAAGACTCTCCTACAATGAGCAGTTCTTC | CASSSTQGSVRLSYNEQFF
- | - | TRBJ1-1 | 15 | TRBV19 | TGTGCCAGTAGTATAGGGGGCCGTTCGACCACTGAAGCTTTCTTT | CASSIGGRSTTEAFF
- | - | TRBJ2-5 | 12 | TRBV29-1 | TGCAGCGTTGAACGGGGCCAAGAGACCCAGTACTTC | CSVERGQETQYF
- | - | TRBJ2-3 | 16 | TRBV11-2 | TGTGCCAGCAGCTTAACGCCCGGGACTCGGGCGGATACGCAGTATTTT | CASSLTPGTRADTQYF
- | TRBD2 | TRBJ2-1 | 16 | TRBV6-1 | TGTGCCAGCAGTGAACAGCGGGATGCCCCCTACAATGAGCAGTTCTTC | CASSEQRDAPYNEQFF
- | - | TRBJ1-6 | 13 | TRBV3-1 | TGTGCCAGCAGCCAGTCCGTGGATTCACCCCTCCACTTT | CASSQSVDSPLHF
- | - | TRBJ1-5 | 14 | TRBV12-3/TRBV12-4 | TGTGCCAGCAGCAGGACCGTTAACAATCAGCCCCAGCATTTT | CASSRTVNNQPQHF